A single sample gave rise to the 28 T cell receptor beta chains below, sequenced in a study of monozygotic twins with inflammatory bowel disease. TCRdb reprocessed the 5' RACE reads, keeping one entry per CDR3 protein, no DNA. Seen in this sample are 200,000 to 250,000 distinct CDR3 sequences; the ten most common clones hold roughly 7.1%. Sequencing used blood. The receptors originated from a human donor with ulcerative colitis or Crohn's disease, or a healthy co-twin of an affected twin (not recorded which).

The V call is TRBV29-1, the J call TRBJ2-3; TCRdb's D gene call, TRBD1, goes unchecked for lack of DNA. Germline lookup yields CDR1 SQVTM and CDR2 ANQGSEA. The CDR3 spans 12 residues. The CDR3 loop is CSVDGGADTQYF.

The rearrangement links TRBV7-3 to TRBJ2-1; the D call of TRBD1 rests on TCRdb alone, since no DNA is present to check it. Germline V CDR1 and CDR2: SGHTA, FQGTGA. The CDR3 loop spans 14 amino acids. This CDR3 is CASAWGGSYNEQFF.

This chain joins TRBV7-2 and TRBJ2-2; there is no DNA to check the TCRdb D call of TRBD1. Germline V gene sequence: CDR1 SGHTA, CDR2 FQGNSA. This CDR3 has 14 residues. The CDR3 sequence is CASSSLGGYGELFF.

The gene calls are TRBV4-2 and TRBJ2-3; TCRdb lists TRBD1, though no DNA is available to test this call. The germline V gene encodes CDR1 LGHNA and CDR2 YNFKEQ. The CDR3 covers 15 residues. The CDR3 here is CASRGGQGHTDTQYF.

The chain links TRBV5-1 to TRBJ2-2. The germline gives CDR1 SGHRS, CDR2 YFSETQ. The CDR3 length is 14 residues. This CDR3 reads CASSLAEGAGELFF.

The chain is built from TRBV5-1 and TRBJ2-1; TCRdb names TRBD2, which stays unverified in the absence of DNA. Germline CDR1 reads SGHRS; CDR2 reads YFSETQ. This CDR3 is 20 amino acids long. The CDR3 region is CASSDPGLAGGPGSYNEQFF.

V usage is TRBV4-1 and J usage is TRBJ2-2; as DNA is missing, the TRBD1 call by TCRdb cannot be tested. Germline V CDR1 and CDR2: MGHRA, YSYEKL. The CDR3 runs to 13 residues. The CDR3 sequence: CASSRGNTGELFF.

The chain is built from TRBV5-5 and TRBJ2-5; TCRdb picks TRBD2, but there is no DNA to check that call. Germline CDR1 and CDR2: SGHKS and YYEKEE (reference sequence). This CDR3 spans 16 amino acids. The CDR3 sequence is CASGPSLGGGQETQYF. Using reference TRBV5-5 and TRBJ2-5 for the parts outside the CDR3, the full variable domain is DAGVTQSPTHLIKTRGQQVTLRCSPISGHKSVSWYQQVLGQGPQFIFQYYEKEERGRGNFPDRFSARQFPNYSSELNVNALLLGDSALYLCASGPSLGGGQETQYFGPGTRLLVL.

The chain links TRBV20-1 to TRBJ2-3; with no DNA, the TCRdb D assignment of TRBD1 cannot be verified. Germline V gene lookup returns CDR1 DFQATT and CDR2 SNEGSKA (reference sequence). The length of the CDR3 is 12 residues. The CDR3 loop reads CSAPGGTDTQYF.

The CDR3 region is CASSLDSLNTGELFF. This sequence joins TRBV5-1 and TRBJ2-2; TCRdb's D call, TRBD2, is unchecked because there is no DNA. The germline V gene encodes CDR1 SGHRS and CDR2 YFSETQ. CDR3 length equals 15 residues.

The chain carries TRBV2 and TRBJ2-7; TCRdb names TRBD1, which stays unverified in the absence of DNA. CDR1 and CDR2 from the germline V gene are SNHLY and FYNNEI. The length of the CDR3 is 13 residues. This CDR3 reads CATIFRVTYEQYF.

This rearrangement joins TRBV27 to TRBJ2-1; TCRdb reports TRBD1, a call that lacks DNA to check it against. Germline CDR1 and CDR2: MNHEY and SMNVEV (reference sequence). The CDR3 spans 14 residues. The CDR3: CASSPGANYNEQFF.

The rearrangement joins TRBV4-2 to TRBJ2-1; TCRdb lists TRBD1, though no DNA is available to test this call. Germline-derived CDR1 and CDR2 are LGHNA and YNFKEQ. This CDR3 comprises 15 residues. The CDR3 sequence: CASSQAATGYNEQFF.

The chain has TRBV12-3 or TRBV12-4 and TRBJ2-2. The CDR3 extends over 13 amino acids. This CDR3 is CASSWDEIGELFF.

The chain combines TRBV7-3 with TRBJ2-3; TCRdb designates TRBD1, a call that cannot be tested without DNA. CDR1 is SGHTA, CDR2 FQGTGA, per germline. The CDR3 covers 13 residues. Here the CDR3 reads CASSFGGRDTQYF. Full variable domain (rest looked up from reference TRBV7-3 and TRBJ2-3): GAGVSQTPSNKVTEKGKYVELRCDPISGHTALYWYRQSLGQGPEFLIYFQGTGAADDSGLPNDRFFAVRPEGSVSTLKIQRTERGDSAVYLCASSFGGRDTQYFGPGTRLTVL.

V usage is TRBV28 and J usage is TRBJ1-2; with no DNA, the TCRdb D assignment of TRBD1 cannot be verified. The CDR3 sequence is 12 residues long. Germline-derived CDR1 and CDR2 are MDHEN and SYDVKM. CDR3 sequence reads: CASKAGGTGYTF.

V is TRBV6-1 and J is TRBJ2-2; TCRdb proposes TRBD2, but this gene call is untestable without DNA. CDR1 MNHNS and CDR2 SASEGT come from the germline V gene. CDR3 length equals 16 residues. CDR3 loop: CASRPGTSGNTGELFF.

CDR3 residues: CASSLGELPAGELFF. This rearrangement joins TRBV5-4 to TRBJ2-2; no DNA is available, so the TRBD1 call from TCRdb remains unchecked. The CDR3 spans 15 residues. Germline CDR1 and CDR2: SGHNT and YYREEE (reference sequence).

This chain's CDR3 is CSAPLAGGAETQYF. The chain carries TRBV20-1 and TRBJ2-5; TCRdb's D gene call, TRBD2, goes unchecked for lack of DNA. The CDR3 has 14 amino acids. Germline-derived CDR1 and CDR2 are DFQATT and SNEGSKA (reference sequence).

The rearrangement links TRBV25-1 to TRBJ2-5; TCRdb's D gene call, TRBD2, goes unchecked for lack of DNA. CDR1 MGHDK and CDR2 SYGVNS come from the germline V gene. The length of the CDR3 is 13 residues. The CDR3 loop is CASAQGLQETQYF.

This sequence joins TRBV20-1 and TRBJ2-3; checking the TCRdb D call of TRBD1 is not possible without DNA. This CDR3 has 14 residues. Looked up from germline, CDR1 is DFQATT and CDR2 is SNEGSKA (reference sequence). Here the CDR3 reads CSASMGVSTDTQYF.

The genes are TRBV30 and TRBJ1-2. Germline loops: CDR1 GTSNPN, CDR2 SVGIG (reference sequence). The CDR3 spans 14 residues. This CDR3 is CAWSVRNSNYGYTF.

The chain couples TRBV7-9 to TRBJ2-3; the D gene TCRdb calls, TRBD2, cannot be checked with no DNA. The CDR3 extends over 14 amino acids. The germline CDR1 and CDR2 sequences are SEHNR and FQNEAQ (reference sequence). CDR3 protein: CASSFGGGTDTQYF. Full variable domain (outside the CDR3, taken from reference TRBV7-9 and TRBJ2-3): DTGVSQNPRHKITKRGQNVTFRCDPISEHNRLYWYRQTLGQGPEFLTYFQNEAQLEKSRLLSDRFSAERPKGSFSTLEIQRTEQGDSAMYLCASSFGGGTDTQYFGPGTRLTVL.

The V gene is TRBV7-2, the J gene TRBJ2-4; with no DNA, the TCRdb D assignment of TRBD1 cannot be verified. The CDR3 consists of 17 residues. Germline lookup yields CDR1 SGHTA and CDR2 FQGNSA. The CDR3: CASSPGQGAGGKNIQYF.

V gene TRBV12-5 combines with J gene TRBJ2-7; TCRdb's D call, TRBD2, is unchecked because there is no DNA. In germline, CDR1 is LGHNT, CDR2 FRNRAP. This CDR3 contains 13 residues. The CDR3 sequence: CASGLLSGAEQYF.

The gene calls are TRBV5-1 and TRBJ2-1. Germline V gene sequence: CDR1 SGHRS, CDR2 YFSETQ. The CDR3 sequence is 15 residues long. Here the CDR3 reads CASSLGLSPYNEQFF.

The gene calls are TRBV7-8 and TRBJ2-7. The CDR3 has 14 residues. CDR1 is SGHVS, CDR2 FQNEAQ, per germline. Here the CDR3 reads CASSSRWGSYEQYF.

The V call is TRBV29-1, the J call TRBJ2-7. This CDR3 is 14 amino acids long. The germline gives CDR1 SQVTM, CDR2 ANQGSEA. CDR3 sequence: CSVEEENLAYEQYF.